The entry below gives a single T cell receptor (beta chain) sequence along with its context. This sample was taken from a study of T-cell reconstitution after alpha-beta-depleted transplantation in children. Unique molecular identifiers were incorporated during preparation of the TCRbeta library. TCRdb reprocessed the PCR reads via MiXCR and lists one record per CDR3 protein. Here the sample spans roughly 500,000 distinct CDR3 sequences, about 30% being singletons. The germline V gene has CDR1 SEHNR and CDR2 FQNEAQ (reference sequence). Trimming shortened V by 3 bases and J by 5 bases, and 19 bases separated the two germline ends. The CDR3 totals 16 residues.

The material was PBMCs from the stem cell graft donor, obtained from the stem cell graft. The sequence was collected from a human donor who donated a stem cell graft to a child with aplastic anemia. The gene calls are TRBV7-9 and TRBJ2-5; weak D call: TRBD1 (5 bases). CDR3 region: CASSFLLGQAGETQYF. The CDR3 coding sequence is TGTGCCAGCAGCTTCTTATTAGGACAAGCTGGCGAGACCCAGTACTTC.